This T cell receptor beta chain was observed in a study of T cell clonality in common variable immunodeficiency. Study findings and constraints: CVID patient heterogeneity limited repertoire-clinical complication correlations. CVID subjects showed higher TCRbeta clonality than healthy controls.

Both groups were predominantly of Caucasian heritage. Donors gave about 5 to 8 ml heparinized peripheral whole blood. CDR3 length equals 15 residues. V shed 5 bases, J shed 3 bases, and the junction held 6 bases outside the gene matches. Germline V gene sequence: CDR1 MGHDK, CDR2 SYGVNS. This clone was found a few times. Its cognate antigen is unknown. The CDR3 extends 3 residues past the end of the read, so its final part is completed from the germline J gene. Sequenced by immunoSEQ multiplex PCR; TCRdb stores in-frame clones only, minus some. This sample shows fewer than 50,000 clones and no singletons; about 0.67% rests with the ten largest.

V gene TRBV25-1 combines with J gene TRBJ2-3; 9 bases match TRBD1. The sequencing input was peripheral blood mononuclear cells. The receptor's source is a person aged 18 to 75 in good health. CDR3 amino acids: CASSPGQGRTDTQYF. The covered CDR3 bases are TGTGCCAGCAGTCCCGGACAGGGGAGGACAGATACG.